This T cell receptor beta chain was retrieved from a study of blood T cell repertoires in COVID-19. Overall study context: Samples came from the United States, Italy and Spain, spanning acute and convalescent COVID-19. Sample material is recorded as cDNA or gDNA derived from T cells, B-cell-depleted T cells, or PBMCs.

Authors' methods: Estimation of nucleated cell counts was performed using reference gene primer amplification. Clones were read by immunoSEQ multiplex PCR, and TCRdb kept only the in-frame ones, dropping some. Clone size and V and J calls were adopted from that table, with D and trimming inferred from the DNA. The sample lists some 300,000 clones; around 89% were seen once. Sequencing was carried out using peripheral blood. The TCR comes from a woman in her thirties who had recovered from COVID-19.

The CDR3 is CASSGRDRATDTQYF. CDR3 coding DNA: TGTGCCAGCAGCGGCCGGGACAGGGCGACAGATACGCAGTATTTT. This chain connects TRBV5-8 to TRBJ2-3; 9 positions match TRBD1. From germline, CDR1 is SGHTS and CDR2 YDEGEE. V was pared by 4 bases and J by 3 bases, with 6 bases of the junction left unmatched. The CDR3 consists of 15 residues.